The entry that follows covers one TCR beta chain sequence. The entry originates in a study of T-cell reconstitution after alpha-beta-depleted transplantation in children. The CDR3 extends over 12 amino acids. Trimming took 4 bases from V and 7 from J, leaving 11 bases between them. TCRbeta library construction was performed incorporating unique molecular identifiers. MiXCR was run by TCRdb on the PCR reads, yielding one entry per CDR3 protein. Of roughly 500,000 distinct CDR3 sequences detected, approximately 20% appear once; the ten largest clones hold 2.5% to 4%. The clonotype comes from a human donor who donated a stem cell graft to a child with acute lymphoblastic leukemia. The sample in question was PBMCs from the stem cell graft donor, obtained from the stem cell graft. The V gene is TRBV12-3 or TRBV12-4, the J gene TRBJ2-7, with D possibly being TRBD1 (6 bases). CDR3 DNA: TGTGCCAGCAGTTCCCAGGGGTTGGAGCAGTACTTC. Its protein product is CASSSQGLEQYF.